This T cell receptor (beta chain) was found in a study of shared clonotypes between healthy human individuals. Study results and caveats: Clonotype sharing across a few donors was observed for 4.5% to 6.5% of naive CD4 clonotypes. At large depth, rarefaction still showed sorted-subset sequencing to be incomplete. Relative to clonotypes present in all four donors, those not shared had lower generation probabilities.

As concerns this clone: The antigen remains unidentified.

The repertoire was sequenced with immunoSEQ multiplex PCR; TCRdb's copy has only in-frame clones and lacks some. The table has more than 2 million clones, 95% seen once; the top ten hold around 0.13%. Sequencing was performed on naive CD4+ T cells sorted from blood. Sample subset: CD45RA+ positively selected. This receptor was identified in a man aged 18 to 30 in good health.

As DNA, the CDR3 is TGTGCCAGCAGCTTAGCGGGGCCAGGAAACACCATATATTTT. Amino acids: CASSLAGPGNTIYF. The V call is TRBV7-2, the J call TRBJ1-3, with D maybe TRBD1 (5 bases). The ends were cut back, 0 bases at V and 4 bases at J, with 7 bases in the middle. CDR3 length equals 14 residues. Germline V CDR1 and CDR2: SGHTA, FQGNSA. Combining the CDR3 with reference TRBV7-2 and TRBJ1-3 gives the whole variable domain GAGVSQSPSNKVTEKGKDVELRCDPISGHTALYWYRQSLGQGLEFLIYFQGNSAPDKSGLPSDRFSAERTGGSVSTLTIQRTQQEDSAVYLCASSLAGPGNTIYFGEGSWLTVV.